Below, 24 T cell receptor beta chains from the same sample are listed, as sequenced in a study of tumor-infiltrating lymphocytes in primary liver carcinoma. Researchers generated TCR beta cDNA from approximately 0.55 ug of total RNA, relying on a constant-region primer. What produced the TCR beta libraries was three nested multiplex PCR rounds using slightly modified ARM-PCR. Forward primers for TRBV1-TRBV30 and a C-beta reverse primer served the first two PCR rounds, at roughly 10 cycles each. MiXCR, applied by TCRdb to the multiplex PCR reads, yields one record per CDR3 protein. The sample holds 300,000 to 400,000 distinct CDR3 sequences, 50% to 70% seen once. Germline DNA was extracted alongside blood RNA, which was obtained from unsorted whole blood. Sequencing was done on a sample of peripheral blood. These receptors came from a man aged 35-49 years with primary liver carcinoma and hepatitis B virus infection.

This clonotype was seen only once. J is TRBJ2-5 and V is TRBV5-1, with D tentatively TRBD1 (6 bases). V dropped 4 bases and J dropped 4 bases, with 14 bases sitting between them. The CDR3 is 14 amino acids. Germline values: CDR1 SGHRS, CDR2 YFSETQ. The CDR3 DNA reads as TGCGCCAGCAGCGGGACATGGGGCTTAGAGACCCAGTACTTC. Translating gives CASSGTWGLETQYF.

A single count supports this clonotype. The junction does not match germline at one end; this may be a read error. The chain combines TRBV12-3 or TRBV12-4 with TRBJ2-7; the D gene is possibly TRBD1 (6 bases). The length of the CDR3 is 15 residues. This chain's CDR3 is CACRSNLGASYEQYF. The CDR3 DNA reads as TGTGCCTGCAGATCGAATCTGGGGGCCTCCTACGAGCAGTACTTC.

This clonotype showed up many times. The V and J genes are TRBV4-2 and TRBJ2-7, with 9 bases that match TRBD2. The CDR3 consists of 16 residues. The V gene's germline CDR1 is LGHNA and CDR2 YNFKEQ. Trimming at V came to 0 bases and at J to 6 bases, leaving 9 bases not matched to a gene. The CDR3 region is CASSQEEGLARLEQYF. The CDR3 DNA follows: TGTGCCAGCAGCCAAGAGGAGGGACTAGCCCGGCTCGAGCAGTACTTC.

The genes are TRBV6-1 and TRBJ2-2; 10 bases agree with TRBD1. This CDR3 comprises 17 residues. In germline, CDR1 is MNHNS, CDR2 SASEGT. CDR3 residues: CAGSLTGGAPNTGELFF. CDR3 bases: TGTGCTGGCAGTTTGACAGGGGGCGCGCCGAACACCGGGGAGCTGTTTTTT.

This clonotype was observed a few times. With a much larger clone just one base away, this may be a read error. The rearrangement links TRBV6-2 or TRBV6-3 to TRBJ2-7, with D perhaps TRBD1 or TRBD2 (6 bases each). The CDR3 totals 19 residues. Trimming shortened V by 4 bases and J by 3 bases, and 28 bases separated the two germline ends. The V gene's germline CDR1 is MNHEY and CDR2 SVGEGT. The CDR3 sequence is CASSSLQRPGGTSLYEQYF. The CDR3 nucleotides read TGTGCCAGCAGTTCCCTTCAAAGGCCTGGGGGGACATCGCTCTACGAGCAGTACTTC.

The rearrangement joins TRBV29-1 to TRBJ2-7, with 9 positions matching TRBD1. The length of the CDR3 is 12 residues. Germline-derived CDR1 and CDR2 are SQVTM and ANQGSEA. The trim removed 8 bases at V and 6 bases at J, leaving 8 bases unmatched. The CDR3 region is CSLRRQGGEQYF. CDR3 sequence (DNA): TGCAGCCTTCGGAGACAGGGGGGCGAGCAGTACTTC.

A word on this clonotype: At one end, the junction sequence differs from germline, possibly due to a read error. The genes are TRBV28 and TRBJ2-1; no clear D. Germline V gene lookup returns CDR1 MDHEN and CDR2 SYDVKM. The CDR3 totals 11 residues. In nucleotides, the CDR3 is TGTGCCAGCAGTCTAAAAGTGGTGCAGCTCTTC. Protein sequence: CASSLKVVQLF.

This clonotype was found once. This may come from a read error, since a much larger clone is one base off. The chain links TRBV4-2 to TRBJ2-2; 7 nucleotides agree with TRBD2. Germline V gene lookup returns CDR1 LGHNA and CDR2 YNFKEQ. V shed 0 bases and J 6 bases; nucleotides not matched to a gene: 7. The CDR3 contains 16 residues. CDR3 in DNA: TGTGCCAGCAGCCAAGAAGCGGGAATAAACGCCGGGGAGCTGTTTTTT. It translates to CASSQEAGINAGELFF.

This clonotype was recorded at least ten times. The gene calls are TRBV6-1 and TRBJ2-7; D is uncertain. CDR1 MNHNS and CDR2 SASEGT come from the germline V gene. The CDR3 spans 13 residues. V was clipped by 2 bases and J by 0 bases, with 5 bases between them. The DNA of the CDR3 is TGTGCCAGCAGTGAAACCGGCTCCTACGAGCAGTACTTC. Residues: CASSETGSYEQYF.

This clonotype was picked up many times. The chain recombines TRBV29-1 with TRBJ1-3; perhaps TRBD1 as D (6 bases). The CDR3 is made up of 14 amino acids. The V gene's germline CDR1 is SQVTM and CDR2 ANQGSEA. The V end was cut by 2 bases, the J end by 3 bases, with 11 bases between. The CDR3 reads CSVETGRGGNTIYF. For the CDR3, the DNA is TGCAGCGTTGAAACGGGCAGGGGTGGAAACACCATATATTTT.

There are a few counts of this clonotype. The rearrangement links TRBV12-3 or TRBV12-4 to TRBJ2-3, with D hard to call. The CDR3 totals 13 residues. V shed 1 base and J shed 5 bases, with 7 bases lying between them. The CDR3 is CASSLVTEDTQYF. The CDR3 DNA reads as TGTGCCAGCAGTTTAGTAACAGAAGATACGCAGTATTTT.

V and J are TRBV28 and TRBJ2-2; 10 nucleotides agree with TRBD2. This CDR3 is 16 amino acids long. Trimming at V came to 3 bases and at J to 9 bases, leaving 10 bases not matched to a gene. Germline-derived CDR1 and CDR2 are MDHEN and SYDVKM. The CDR3 sequence: CASSFLTSGPNRELFF. In DNA form, the CDR3 reads TGTGCCAGCAGTTTTCTGACTAGCGGGCCGAACCGGGAGCTGTTTTTT.

For this clonotype: Just one base apart from a much larger clone, this may be a read error. CDR3 sequence: CASSDWRDQPQLF. The CDR3 region has the DNA TGTGCCAGCAGTGACTGGAGGGATCAGCCCCAGCTTTTT. The chain employs TRBV6-1 and TRBJ1-5; unclear D gene. The CDR3 runs to 13 residues. Germline V gene sequence: CDR1 MNHNS, CDR2 SASEGT.

As for this clonotype: Since the CDR3 does not end with the conserved phenylalanine or tryptophan, this likely comes from a read error. The chain recombines TRBV6-5 with TRBJ2-7; the D is unclear. The length of the CDR3 is 13 residues. V was shortened by 0 bases and J by 6 bases, with 9 bases between the two germline ends. Germline V gene data show CDR1 as MNHEY and CDR2 as SVGAGI. CDR3 DNA: TGTGCCAGCAGTTACTCGATAACCGGCGAGCAGTACTCC. Translated, it gives CASSYSITGEQYS.

CDR3 bases: TGTGCCAGTAATAGCGTATGGGGCTACAATGAGCAGTTCTTC. Translation gives CASNSVWGYNEQFF. The genes are TRBV7-2 and TRBJ2-1; possible D gene TRBD2, 5 bases. The CDR3 has 14 residues. V was cut by 9 bases and J by 3 bases, with 15 bases left in between. In germline, CDR1 is SGHTA, CDR2 FQGNSA.

The sample holds a few counts of this clonotype. The rearrangement links TRBV11-2 to TRBJ2-7, with 9 bases aligning to TRBD1. The CDR3 length is 15 residues. Germline V gene data show CDR1 as SGHAT and CDR2 as FQNNGV. The V segment lost 3 bases and the J segment 1 base; nucleotides outside the gene matches: 4. The DNA for the CDR3 is TGTGCCAGCAGCTTTGGACAGGGGCCTTCCTACGAGCAGTACTTC. This sequence encodes CASSFGQGPSYEQYF.

V usage is TRBV2 and J usage is TRBJ1-5; D not resolved. V was trimmed by 0 bases and J by 5 bases, leaving 8 bases between them. CDR1 is SNHLY and CDR2 is FYNNEI in the germline V gene. This CDR3 has 14 residues. The CDR3 protein is CASSEAEAYQPQHF. DNA for the CDR3: TGTGCCAGCAGTGAAGCGGAGGCTTATCAGCCCCAGCATTTT.

As concerns this clonotype: A junction end diverges from the germline sequence, so it may reflect a read error. The chain carries TRBV12-5 and TRBJ2-3; the D gene is possibly TRBD2 (6 bases). Germline V gene data show CDR1 as LGHNT and CDR2 as FRNRAP. The CDR3 has 12 residues. The CDR3 DNA sequence: TGTGCTAGTGGTTTGAGGGGAGGTACGCAGTACTTT. It is translated as CASGLRGGTQYF.

Concerning this clonotype: It may be a read error: a sequence one base away is much more abundant. V is TRBV6-5 and J is TRBJ1-2; D call uncertain. CDR3 length: 13 residues. Germline-derived CDR1 and CDR2 are MNHEY and SVGAGI. The V gene lost 3 bases and the J gene lost 1 base, with 6 bases spanning the gap. The chain's CDR3 is CASSYINNYGYTF. CDR3 coding DNA: TGTGCCAGCAGTTATATCAATAACTATGGCTACACCTTC.

With regard to this clonotype: Being one base from a much bigger clone, this may be a read error. The chain recombines TRBV6-6 with TRBJ1-5, with 8 bases matching TRBD1. CDR1 is MNHNY and CDR2 is SVGAGI in the germline V gene (reference sequence). The CDR3 is 15 residues long. The CDR3 DNA reads as TGTGCCGGCAGTTCGACAGGGGCGGGCAATCAGCCCCAGCATTTT. Protein: CAGSSTGAGNQPQHF.

J is TRBJ2-2 and V is TRBV6-5; the D is unclear. The CDR3 loop spans 13 amino acids. The V and J ends lost 7 bases and 6 bases respectively, with 12 bases between them. Germline values: CDR1 MNHEY, CDR2 SVGAGI. The CDR3 DNA sequence: TGTGCCAGCATGCCGGGTGGACCCGGGGAGCTGTTTTTT. It yields the protein CASMPGGPGELFF.

This clonotype was recorded many times. The chain recombines TRBV11-3 with TRBJ2-7; no clear D. The CDR3 is 13 residues long. Germline V gene lookup returns CDR1 SGHNT and CDR2 YENEEA. V was pared by 4 bases and J by 3 bases, with 10 bases between. The CDR3 DNA reads TGTGCCAGCAGCTCAGCACCTAACTACGAGCAGTACTTC. Its protein is CASSSAPNYEQYF.

This clonotype showed up just once. The DNA is omitted, as the CDR3 cannot be located on it reliably, and the CDR3 follows TCRdb's listing. V and J are TRBV10-3 and TRBJ1-1; the D call TRBD1 from the table was never checked on the DNA. CDR1 and CDR2 (germline): ENHRY, SYGVKD. The CDR3 is 14 amino acids long, termini counted. CDR3 amino acids: CAISGVAGGTEACF.

This clonotype appeared a few times. This chain connects TRBV11-2 to TRBJ1-2, with a tentative D call TRBD1 (5 bases). The V end was cut by 4 bases, the J end by 4 bases, with 13 bases between. From germline, CDR1 is SGHAT and CDR2 FQNNGV. CDR3 size: 14 residues. In DNA form, the CDR3 reads TGTGCCAGCAGCTCCACGGGACGGCCCTATGGCTACACCTTC. It translates to CASSSTGRPYGYTF.